The 15 T cell receptor beta chains listed next were all sequenced from one sample in a study of human T cells and chemical hapten exposure. This sample's time point: patch test 3, about 24 weeks after DPC sensitization. Sample treatment: therapeutic diphenylcyclopropenone sensitization with weekly scalp DPC. TCRdb used MiXCR to reprocess the RACE reads, holding one entry per CDR3 protein. The data show about 30,000 distinct CDR3 sequences, about 5% seen once. The sample here was whole blood, taken in connection with sensitization to the hapten diphenylcyclopropenone (DPC). The receptors originated from a man aged 30-40 years with alopecia areata. Some clones in this sample may be carry-over from other donors' samples.

The chain links TRBV4-3 to TRBJ2-7, with D perhaps matching TRBD1 (6 bases). Germline V gene sequence: CDR1 LGHNA, CDR2 YSLEER. The CDR3 covers 16 residues. Trimming removed 5 bases from V and 2 bases from J, with 19 bases in between. This chain's CDR3 is CASSSTTTGNPYEQYF. The CDR3 DNA reads as TGCGCCAGCAGCTCCACGACCACAGGGAACCCCTACGAGCAGTACTTC.

At least ten counts were recorded for this clonotype. V and J are TRBV10-2 and TRBJ2-3; 8 bases map to TRBD2. Losses at the gene ends were 8 bases for V and 1 base for J; bases not matched to a gene: 8. Germline V gene sequence: CDR1 WSHSY, CDR2 SAAADI. This CDR3 spans 15 amino acids. The CDR3 bases are TGCGCCAGCCGCCTAACAGCGGGGGGCACAGATACGCAGTATTTT. This gives the protein CASRLTAGGTDTQYF.

This clonotype was found many times. This chain joins TRBV6-5 and TRBJ2-1; no reliable D call. Per germline, CDR1 MNHEY and CDR2 SVGAGI. This CDR3 has 13 residues. Trimming stripped 8 bases from V and 2 bases from J, with 10 bases between. In DNA form, the CDR3 reads TGTGCCAGCGGCTTCACAGCCTACAATGAGCAGTTCTTC. This encodes CASGFTAYNEQFF.

V is TRBV6-2 or TRBV6-3 and J is TRBJ1-1; 10 nucleotides agree with TRBD1. The trim removed 7 bases at V and 3 bases at J, leaving 17 bases unmatched. The CDR3 is 18 amino acids. CDR1 and CDR2 (germline): MNHEY, SVGEGT. CDR3 nucleotides: TGTGCCAGCATGACCGGCGTGCGTGGGACAGGGGAGTACACTGAAGCTTTCTTT. As protein: CASMTGVRGTGEYTEAFF.

As for this clonotype: The junction departs from germline at one end; a sequencing error may be responsible. This chain connects TRBV7-7 to TRBJ2-3; tentatively, D is TRBD1 (6 bases). This CDR3 region has 13 residues. Germline CDR1 and CDR2: SSHAT and FNYEAQ (reference sequence). For the CDR3, the DNA is TGTGCTAGCAGCTCGGACAGATCAGATACGCAGTATTTT. It is translated as CASSSDRSDTQYF.

This clonotype has ten or more counts. The chain employs TRBV30 and TRBJ1-1; possible D gene TRBD1, 5 bases. The CDR3 spans 14 residues. V was pared by 0 bases and J by 7 bases, with 15 bases between. CDR1 is GTSNPN and CDR2 is SVGIG in the germline V gene (reference sequence). In nucleotides, the CDR3 is TGTGCCTGGAGTGTAGGTTTAGGGACCCGTGAAGCTTTCTTT. Translation: CAWSVGLGTREAFF.

In its sample, this clonotype was seen many times. This chain connects TRBV19 to TRBJ2-7; no reliable D call. CDR3 length: 15 residues. Trimming removed 3 bases at V and 5 bases at J, with 17 bases between. CDR1 is LNHDA and CDR2 is SQIVND in the germline V gene (reference sequence). The CDR3 is CASSMMEDIEHEQYF. The CDR3 DNA reads TGTGCCAGTAGTATGATGGAAGACATAGAACACGAGCAGTACTTC.

This clonotype has ten or more counts. This chain joins TRBV24-1 and TRBJ2-2, with D perhaps TRBD1 or TRBD2 (5 bases each). Germline V gene lookup returns CDR1 KGHDR and CDR2 SFDVKD. The CDR3 is 14 residues long. V was trimmed by 6 bases and J by 3 bases, leaving 10 bases between them. The CDR3 DNA follows: TGTGCCACCAGTTCGGGGCCGGACACCGGGGAGCTGTTTTTT. It yields the protein CATSSGPDTGELFF.

This clonotype was seen ten or more times. CDR3 protein: CASSGPENIQYF. CDR3 sequence (DNA): TGTGCCAGCAGTGGACCAGAAAACATTCAGTACTTC. V usage is TRBV27 and J usage is TRBJ2-4; D uncertain. Trimming shortened V by 5 bases and J by 5 bases, and 7 bases separated the two germline ends. The germline V gene encodes CDR1 MNHEY and CDR2 SMNVEV (reference sequence). The CDR3 has 12 residues.

The chain joins TRBV12-3 or TRBV12-4 to TRBJ2-5; TRBD1 is a possible D gene (6 bases). Trimming cost V 6 bases and J 6 bases, with 14 bases left between them. This CDR3 has 13 amino acids. For the CDR3, the DNA is TGTGCCAGCAGCCCATCAGGGGAAAAGACCCAGTACTTC. Translation: CASSPSGEKTQYF.

The sample holds a few counts of this clonotype. The chain combines TRBV4-3 with TRBJ2-2, with 11 positions matching TRBD2. The CDR3 runs to 18 residues. Germline V gene sequence: CDR1 LGHNA, CDR2 YSLEER. V was pared by 4 bases and J by 6 bases, with 13 bases of the junction left unmatched. The CDR3 DNA sequence: TGCGCCAGCAGCCTCAAGGCCGTGACTAGCGGGGATTCCGGGGAGCTGTTTTTT. This sequence encodes CASSLKAVTSGDSGELFF.

This clonotype was seen repeatedly, ten times or more. This chain joins TRBV11-2 and TRBJ2-7; weak D call: TRBD2 (5 bases). The length of the CDR3 is 15 residues. Germline V gene data show CDR1 as SGHAT and CDR2 as FQNNGV. The ends were cut back, 0 bases at V and 0 bases at J, with 9 bases in the middle. The CDR3 is CASSLDRGSSYEQYF. Written as DNA, the CDR3 is TGTGCCAGCAGCTTAGATCGGGGAAGCTCCTACGAGCAGTACTTC.

This clonotype has a count of ten or more. V and J are TRBV12-3 or TRBV12-4 and TRBJ2-1; tentatively, D is TRBD1 or TRBD2 (5 bases each). Deletions cut 7 bases from V and 5 bases from J, with 15 bases between. The length of the CDR3 is 14 residues. CDR3 sequence: CASNSQGTHNEQFF. The CDR3 bases are TGTGCCAGCAATTCACAAGGGACCCACAATGAGCAGTTCTTC.

This clonotype was observed many times. The rearrangement links TRBV10-2 to TRBJ2-5; 11 bases are a match to TRBD2. V lost 6 bases, J lost 5 bases, and 11 bases stayed unmatched. The CDR3 has 16 residues. Per the germline V gene, CDR1 is WSHSY and CDR2 is SAAADI. The CDR3 DNA is TGCGCCAGCAGCGAGATTAGGGCTAGCGGGAGGGAGACCCAGTACTTC. Translated, it gives CASSEIRASGRETQYF.

This clonotype appeared many times. V usage is TRBV20-1 and J usage is TRBJ1-4; the match to TRBD1 covers 9 bases. Per germline, CDR1 DFQATT and CDR2 SNEGSKA (reference sequence). The trim removed 5 bases at V and 6 bases at J, leaving 10 bases unmatched. This CDR3 region has 15 residues. The CDR3 DNA reads as TGCAGTGCTGATAATACAGGGGGCGCAGATGAAAAACTGTTTTTT. Encoded protein: CSADNTGGADEKLFF.